This T cell receptor (beta chain) was captured in a study of cytomegalovirus exposure and HLA in healthy donors. The PCR contained 60 Vbeta and 13 Jbeta primers. Produced via immunoSEQ multiplex PCR; TCRdb's table is partial and in-frame only. The table records fewer than 200,000 clones, roughly 80% of them present only once. For this clone: The target antigen is unknown.

Study results and limitations: In a later analysis, an Asian-associated ancestry cluster reportedly showed fewer N-insertions than the roughly 700-donor mean. One variant, a missense change in DCLRE1C, was linked in a later analysis to TCR beta V- and J-gene trimming. In vitro testing confirmed a few CMV-associated chains as specific for CMV antigens.

Germline-derived CDR1 and CDR2 are SGHAT and FQNNGV. The germline V and J ends were trimmed by 1 base and 8 bases, with 17 bases remaining between them. The CDR3 is 16 residues long. The source material was PBMCs. This chain uses TRBV11-2 with TRBJ1-4, with a possible D match to TRBD1 (6 bases). This sequence was found in a young woman in good health and CMV-seropositive. The CDR3: CASSLGQQGHQEKLFF. In DNA form, the CDR3 reads TGTGCCAGCAGCTTAGGGCAGCAGGGGCATCAAGAAAAACTGTTTTTT.